This T cell receptor beta chain was captured by sequencing in a study of PD-L1 blockade in urothelial cancer. Study in general: Patients took up atezolizumab at some point between 2013 and 2014 at 1,200 mg intravenously every 3 weeks. A median blood sample held roughly 150,000 T cells and around 80,000 unique TCRs. Enrolled patients had been treated previously with 0 to 3 chemotherapy regimens.

Method: immunoSEQ multiplex PCR; TCRdb's copy keeps in-frame clones and lacks some. The sample consists of roughly 100,000 clones, over 65% of them appearing once. As to time point: peripheral blood 6 weeks after treatment start. Locally advanced or metastatic urothelial carcinoma affected all patients. The length of the CDR3 is 13 residues. Trimming cost V 10 bases and J 3 bases; bases outside gene matches: 6. The germline V gene has CDR1 MNHNS and CDR2 SASEGT. V usage is TRBV6-1 and J usage is TRBJ2-4; 7 bases map to TRBD1. Source: PBMCs, taken around atezolizumab (anti-PD-L1) treatment. The TCR comes from a man aged 65 to 79 with urothelial cancer. For the CDR3, the DNA is TGTGCCACCACAGGGGTGGGCAAAAACATTCAGTACTTC. Protein sequence: CATTGVGKNIQYF.